The 5 T cell receptor beta chains given below trace back to one sample, sequenced in a study of T cell changes during pregnancy in multiple sclerosis. Here immunoSEQ multiplex PCR was the method, and the copy in TCRdb shows in-frame clones only, minus some. The table has about 88,000 clones, approximately 92% seen once. Sequences were derived from peripheral blood, sampled in the first trimester of pregnancy. These receptors originate from a female donor with multiple sclerosis, enrolled in a pregnancy study.

The V gene is TRBV7-9, the J gene TRBJ1-4, with D perhaps TRBD1 (5 bases). The CDR3 runs to 14 residues. The V end was cut by 1 base, the J end by 5 bases, with 8 bases between. Germline CDR1 is SEHNR and CDR2 is FQNEAQ (reference sequence). The CDR3 DNA reads as TGTGCCAGCAGCTTAGTAGGACACAATGAAAAACTGTTTTTT. This encodes CASSLVGHNEKLFF.

The chain recombines TRBV19 with TRBJ1-4, with 9 bases identical to TRBD1. V dropped 7 bases and J dropped 5; count of bases not matched to a gene: 5. Germline CDR1 reads LNHDA; CDR2 reads SQIVND (reference sequence). There are 14 residues in the CDR3. The CDR3 spells CASKQGAENEKLFF. CDR3 sequence (DNA): TGTGCCAGTAAACAGGGGGCCGAGAATGAAAAACTGTTTTTT.

The rearrangement joins TRBV5-1 to TRBJ2-1; TRBD1 might be the D (5 bases). Germline V gene data show CDR1 as SGHRS and CDR2 as YFSETQ. This CDR3 comprises 15 residues. Trimming cost V 0 bases and J 4 bases, with 11 bases left between them. The CDR3 loop reads CASSLGQGSYNEQFF. CDR3 coding DNA: TGCGCCAGCAGCTTGGGGCAGGGCTCATACAATGAGCAGTTCTTC.

This chain joins TRBV19 and TRBJ2-3; 8 positions agree with TRBD1. CDR3 length: 15 residues. Trimming at V came to 2 bases and at J to 7 bases, leaving 8 bases not matched to a gene. Per germline, CDR1 LNHDA and CDR2 SQIVND (reference sequence). The CDR3 loop reads CASSIYSQGANTQYF. The CDR3 DNA sequence: TGTGCCAGTAGTATATATTCGCAGGGGGCAAATACGCAGTATTTT.

The chain joins TRBV30 to TRBJ1-1, with TRBD1 as a possible D gene (5 bases). Germline CDR1 is GTSNPN and CDR2 is SVGIG (reference sequence). V was cut by 4 bases and J by 4 bases, with 10 bases left in between. The CDR3 is 12 amino acids. CDR3 DNA sequence: TGTGCCTGGACAGGGATGGGCACTGAAGCTTTCTTT. Amino acids: CAWTGMGTEAFF.